Detailed here is one TCR beta chain. Its antigen is currently not known. No much larger clone exists at a distance of one base, and base qualities are not known. This entry comes from a study of cytomegalovirus exposure and HLA in healthy donors (dated by TCRdb to about 2017). Background on the whole study: According to an earlier analysis of around 600 of the donors, about 179 million T cells yielded approximately 120 million unique TCR beta sequences and 276 Gb of sequence data. An early release covering about 600 HLA-typed donors comprised about 310 gigabases of sequencing data and around 80 million unique TCR sequences. Among the approximately 420 genotyped donors, 75% to 90% belonged to the genetic ancestry cluster associated with self-reported Caucasian donors. The study aimed to test whether cataloging public T cell receptors could reveal signatures of past pathogen exposure. The study profiled the T cell repertoires of about 640 subjects by immunosequencing and related them to cytomegalovirus serostatus. Along with the approximately 700-subject first cohort, a separate validation cohort of 120 different subjects was used. To predict cytomegalovirus infection status, the study brought together high-throughput TCR immunosequencing, statistical association of individual TCRs with disease status, and machine learning. A later analysis re-examined previously published TCR beta repertoires from 600 to 700 donors and added high-resolution HLA genotyping to investigate patterns of TCR occurrence. In the later analysis, no new phenotypic data were used to find candidate immune exposures; instead, reliance was placed on TCR beta sequences and their occurrence across donors. In an earlier analysis of roughly 600 of the donors, high-throughput TCR beta sequencing was used to judge whether each TCR beta V gene segment behaved as functional or pseudogenic. Alongside the repertoire data, information on donor age, sex, ethnicity and CMV serostatus was compiled. A later genetic analysis took genome-wide SNP genotypes for about 65% of the 666 donors and used that subset as a discovery cohort. Every discovery cohort repertoire had been produced on one sequencing platform. HLA typing covered class I and class II loci at four-digit resolution. Typing coverage differed by locus: A, B, C, DRB1 and DQB1 were typed in about 620-630 donors, DQA1 in about 510, DPA1 in 606, and DPB1 in just under 490. Roughly five DR-DQ haplotypes were treated as single units for association and clustering because of strong linkage in the cohort. Across under 500 genotyped donors of the cohort, an average of roughly 200,000 unique TCR beta nucleotide sequences per donor were sequenced, and about a sixth of those sequences were non-productive. The research as a whole found: It was suggested by the authors that the approach could potentially be generalized to other disease states and immunological phenotypes. In both the original and validation cohorts, the classifier was reported to diagnose cytomegalovirus status with high specificity and sensitivity. Correlated functional status among segregating V segments might be attributable to linkage disequilibrium, but an unknown experimental factor could not be ruled out. Strong co-occurrence of HLA alleles, especially DR and DQ, made assigning TCR associations to individual alleles difficult. In a later analysis, HLA-associated TCR beta chains were found to be more clonally expanded and to have lower generation probabilities than equally common non-associated chains. Immune exposure information for the cohort was limited to CMV serostatus. Presence/absence analyses assumed roughly uniform sequencing depth across donors, an assumption that may not hold. The study listed 150 to 200 TCR beta chains as associated with cytomegalovirus. Some IMGT-functional V segments, including TRBV6-2 and TRBV6-3, could not be told apart with the 87-base-pair reads, so those segments were excluded. Compared with the roughly 670-donor mean, donors in an Asian-associated ancestry cluster had fewer N-insertions in productive TCRs, according to a later genetic analysis. The cohort was sequenced for TCR beta chains only, and without alpha or paired-chain data the features that could be detected were limited. Because some donors lacked HLA typing at each locus, the association tests relied only on the typed subset. In a later analysis, the rate of TCR association differed among HLA loci, with DRB1 alleles having the most associated TCRs and HLA-C alleles having the fewest. In a later analysis, several top co-occurrence clusters were reported to appear linked to parvovirus B19, influenza, CMV and Epstein-Barr virus. Most TCR sequences were seen in very few donors, while some public TCRs were found in many individuals. In vitro tests confirmed that a few of the cytomegalovirus-associated TCR beta chains recognize cytomegalovirus antigens. Because counts were too low, approximately 18 rarely observed V segments, including chromosome 9 orphons, were excluded from the earlier analysis of some 540 of the donors. An association between a missense DCLRE1C variant and V-gene and J-gene trimming of TCR beta chains was found in a later genetic analysis and replicated in an independent cohort. The sequencing pipeline was judged likely to have produced a cluster of highly shared sequence variants as a technical artifact. A further reported finding was that TCR beta sequences accurately predicted the HLA-A and HLA-B alleles for most subjects in the first cohort. In a later analysis, some 17,000 TCR beta sequences were associated with specific HLA alleles at a false discovery rate of 0.05. Most CMV-associated TCR beta chains appeared to be HLA-restricted in a later analysis, and the HLA associations seemed to be driven largely by CMV exposure. Broadly in line with IMGT annotations, most TCR beta V segments showed up in productive rearrangements about 87% or about 30% of the time in an earlier analysis of 450 to 750 of the donors.

The library was made by the immunoSEQ multiplex PCR assay. For the multiplex PCR, a mixture combining 60 forward primers for TCR Vbeta segments and 13 reverse primers for TCR Jbeta segments was used. The CDR3 region of rearranged TCR beta genes was amplified from genomic DNA by a multiplex PCR assay. The amplified TCR beta libraries were sequenced on the Illumina HiSeq System as 87-base-pair reads. Regarding the original processing steps: Across the roughly 700 repertoires, a later analysis counted 78 million or so unique TCR beta chains, approximately 12 million of which were shared by at least two donors. To remove PCR and sequencing errors, raw reads were error-corrected and collapsed into unique sequences using a nearest-neighbor algorithm that merged closely related sequences. CDR3 sequences were aligned to IMGT reference sequences to assign V, D and J gene segments. For a sequence to be retained, a match of at least six nucleotides to both a V gene segment and a J gene segment was required. Rearrangements were called productive when the CDR3 lacked stop codons and stayed in frame with V and J; all others were non-productive. CDR3 was defined by IMGT convention, running from the second conserved V-encoded cysteine to the conserved J-encoded phenylalanine. The earlier analysis of roughly 590 of the donors excluded sequences that lacked an unambiguous match to a single V gene segment. In an earlier analysis of 450 to 750 of the donors, a V segment was called functional when productive rearrangements were above 56.7%, and segregating when the standard deviation between donors exceeded 5%. A statistical classification framework was built for diagnosing cytomegalovirus status from the catalog of TCR beta chain sequences. In a later analysis, TCR nucleotide sequences were compared against IMGT/GENE-DB human TR gene sequences so that V and J genes could be assigned. Using the TCRdist pipeline, a later analysis assigned CDR3 sequences along with most-parsimonious VDJ recombination scenarios. In a later analysis, each TCR beta chain was defined by its CDR3 amino acid sequence together with its V-gene family, and reads without a unique V-gene family were excluded. As a way to deal with suspected cross-contamination and a sequencing artifact, a later analysis dropped 450 to 600 nucleotide sequences that were highly shared and had low generation probability. In a later analysis, a clonal expansion index for each public chain was calculated from normalized within-repertoire ranks of inferred template counts. In a later analysis, generation probabilities were computed with a VDJ recombination model fitted to out-of-frame rearrangements, and the resulting probabilities were checked against IGoR. In a later analysis, hypergeometric tests were used to score TCR-TCR, TCR-HLA and TCR-CMV co-occurrence, with a repertoire-size bias correction applied to TCR pairs. False discovery rates were estimated in a later analysis by permuting HLA or CMV assignments 20 times. In a later analysis, co-occurring TCRs were grouped using DBSCAN, with TCRdist sequence similarity added in when clustering inside HLA-allele-positive subsets. For co-occurrence clustering, repertoires with fewer than 30,000 or more than 120,000 public chains were excluded, along with a handful of repertoires with anomalous nucleotide sharing. This immuneACCESS table, as held by TCRdb, lists in-frame sequences with V and J called but not all clones. Of the missing ones, under half trace to an unresolved V gene in checked studies; the others have no known cause. V, J and clone size were drawn from that table, and D and trimming were deduced from the DNA. The sample yields approximately 110,000 clones; around 80% were counted once. About 3.4% of the sample goes to the ten largest clones.

The cohort consisted of 600 to 750 healthy bone marrow donors. All cohort members were sampled while nominally healthy, although unrecorded immune exposures were likely present. The donor tested CMV seronegative and was one of the 352 seronegative cohort members. A peripheral blood sample was provided by each donor, and peripheral blood mononuclear cells were used for TCR beta sequencing. The Qiagen DNeasy Blood Extraction Kit was used to extract genomic DNA from the blood cell samples. Clipping removes 3 bases from V and 1 base from J, with 8 as the unmatched junction base count. The CDR3 spans 16 residues, from the cysteine through the phenylalanine. Only the CDR3 region is kept as DNA, spanning 48 bases read in frame from base 1. Looking up the germline V gene yields CDR1 LGHNA and CDR2 YSLEER.

Sequenced material: PBMCs. The source of this sequence is a woman aged 40 to 49 in good health and CMV-seronegative. In this chain, TRBV4-3 is recombined with TRBJ2-5; 7 junctional bases match TRBD2. The CDR3 has the sequence CASSQGTLAAQETQYF. The nucleotide sequence reads TGCGCCAGCAGCCAGGGAACCCTAGCGGCCCAAGAGACCCAGTACTTC.